The text below deals with one TCR beta chain. The antigen is unknown. Healthy people donating bone marrow made up the donors. The sample originates from a study of cytomegalovirus exposure and HLA in healthy donors. Study-wide background: Previous work identified roughly 120 million unique TCR beta sequences from around 170 million T cells. Study results and limitations: Sequences of the TCR beta chain were said to predict the HLA-A and HLA-B alleles of most subjects accurately. TCR beta chains numbering under 200 were designated cytomegalovirus-associated.

V shed 4 bases and J 4 bases; nucleotides not matched to a gene: 13. The germline V gene encodes CDR1 MDHEN and CDR2 SYDVKM. The CDR3 consists of 17 residues. The PCR had 60 Vbeta and 13 Jbeta primers. Repertoires were generated with immunoSEQ multiplex PCR, while TCRdb's copy carries only in-frame clones and drops some. The sample holds 150,000 to 160,000 clones, about 88% seen once. The receptor's source is a woman between 18 and 29 years old in good health and CMV-seronegative. Sequenced: PBMCs. The rearrangement joins TRBV28 to TRBJ1-5; 7 nucleotides align to TRBD1. This chain's CDR3 is CASSSGQGVVGNQPQHF. Written as DNA, the CDR3 is TGTGCCAGCAGTTCTGGCCAGGGGGTGGTAGGAAATCAGCCCCAGCATTTT.